Listed here are 32 T cell receptor beta chains from one sample, sequenced in a study of cytomegalovirus exposure and HLA in healthy donors listed by TCRdb under 2017. The library was made by the immunoSEQ multiplex PCR assay. For the multiplex PCR, a mixture combining 60 forward primers for TCR Vbeta segments and 13 reverse primers for TCR Jbeta segments was used. What TCRdb holds here is the immuneACCESS table cut down to in-frame rearrangements. Part of the clones is not present; checked against another copy, under half of the missing clones reflect an unresolved V gene, and the others are unexplained. For this sample there are 150,000 or so clones; approximately 71% appear just once. The ten biggest clones cover 10% of the sample. Sequencing was performed on PBMCs. The receptors derive from a man under 40 in good health and CMV-seropositive.

This chain joins TRBV11-2 and TRBJ2-7; D possibly corresponds to TRBD2 (5 bases). CDR1 is SGHAT and CDR2 is FQNNGV in the germline V gene. This CDR3 contains 16 residues. Trimming pared 2 bases from V and 4 bases from J, leaving 18 bases between. In DNA form, the CDR3 reads TGTGCCAGCAGCTTAACGTTAAGCGGCCGTGGATACGAGCAGTACTTC. The encoded protein is CASSLTLSGRGYEQYF.

The CDR3 nucleotides read TGTGCCAGCAGAACAGGGAGTTATAATTCACCCCTCCACTTT. Protein: CASRTGSYNSPLHF. The chain couples TRBV6-5 to TRBJ1-6, with D perhaps TRBD1 (6 bases). V gave up 6 bases and J gave up 4 bases, with 10 bases separating them. This CDR3 spans 14 amino acids. Germline CDR1 is MNHEY and CDR2 is SVGAGI.

This clone was seen a handful of times. The gene calls are TRBV5-5 and TRBJ1-2, with D maybe TRBD1 (6 bases). Germline CDR1 and CDR2: SGHKS and YYEKEE (reference sequence). The V gene lost 4 bases and the J gene lost 3 bases, with 13 bases spanning the gap. This CDR3 comprises 14 residues. The CDR3 region is CASSLQGSDYGYTF. The DNA of the CDR3 is TGTGCCAGCAGCCTACAGGGTTCTGACTATGGCTACACCTTC.

This chain links TRBV11-3 with TRBJ1-1, with TRBD1 matching over 7 bases. CDR3 length equals 16 residues. The germline gives CDR1 SGHNT, CDR2 YENEEA. V shed 0 bases, J shed 6 bases, and the junction held 10 bases outside the gene matches. CDR3 in amino acids: CASSLDTQGGGPEAFF. The CDR3 nucleotides are TGTGCCAGCAGCTTAGATACCCAGGGGGGAGGACCTGAAGCTTTCTTT.

In its sample, this clone was seen once. CDR3 nucleotides: TGTGCCAGCAGCTTAGTGGGGCACTCCTACAATGAGCAGTTCTTC. Translated, it gives CASSLVGHSYNEQFF. This chain connects TRBV11-3 to TRBJ2-1, with D possibly being TRBD1 (5 bases). The germline V and J ends were trimmed by 1 base and 0 bases, with 7 bases remaining between them. This CDR3 is 15 amino acids long. Germline lookup yields CDR1 SGHNT and CDR2 YENEEA.

The rearrangement links TRBV28 to TRBJ1-5, with D perhaps matching TRBD1 (5 bases). CDR3 size: 13 residues. The V end lost 3 bases, the J end lost 7 bases, and 10 bases lay between the germline ends. Per the germline V gene, CDR1 is MDHEN and CDR2 is SYDVKM. CDR3 sequence reads: CASSLGLKQPQHF. DNA for the CDR3: TGTGCCAGCAGTTTGGGACTAAAGCAGCCCCAGCATTTT.

The chain recombines TRBV27 with TRBJ2-7; 8 nucleotides match TRBD1. Germline V gives CDR1 MNHEY, CDR2 SMNVEV (reference sequence). This CDR3 has 14 amino acids. V shed 6 bases and J 1 base; nucleotides not matched to a gene: 5. The CDR3 spells CASSGQGNSYEQYF. The DNA of the CDR3 is TGTGCCAGCAGCGGACAGGGAAATTCCTACGAGCAGTACTTC.

V gene TRBV5-1 combines with J gene TRBJ2-3; 13 nucleotides match TRBD2. The CDR3 contains 15 residues. Per germline, CDR1 SGHRS and CDR2 YFSETQ. J lost 13 bases, V lost 0 bases, and 8 bases had no gene match. CDR3 in amino acids: CASSLERTSGSREYF. The CDR3 DNA follows: TGCGCCAGCAGCTTGGAGAGGACTAGCGGGAGTCGAGAGTATTTT.

The J gene is TRBJ1-1, the V gene TRBV5-4, with D unclear. The germline V gene has CDR1 SGHNT and CDR2 YYREEE (reference sequence). This CDR3 comprises 13 residues. Trimming stripped 2 bases from V and 4 bases from J, with 9 bases between. As DNA, the CDR3 is TGTGCCAGCAGCTTAAACATTTTCACTGAAGCTTTCTTT. Translated: CASSLNIFTEAFF.

This clone came up a few times. The chain has TRBV27 and TRBJ2-7, with 9 bases fitting TRBD2. Unmatched junction bases numbered 16, after V lost 10 bases and J lost 0 bases. Germline V gene sequence: CDR1 MNHEY, CDR2 SMNVEV (reference sequence). CDR3 length: 17 residues. CDR3 bases: TGTGCCACCCACTCCCTCGGGGCTAGCGGGAACTCCTACGAGCAGTACTTC. Amino acids: CATHSLGASGNSYEQYF.

This clone showed up just a few times. This chain uses TRBV2 with TRBJ2-3; perhaps TRBD2 as D (6 bases). V was cut by 6 bases and J by 2 bases, with 18 bases left in between. CDR1 and CDR2 (germline): SNHLY, FYNNEI. This CDR3 comprises 16 residues. The CDR3 nucleotides read TGTGCCAGCAGCCCCCGGGGGAGCCGTAACACAGATACGCAGTATTTT. Its protein product is CASSPRGSRNTDTQYF.

The chain is built from TRBV7-7 and TRBJ2-2, with a tentative D call TRBD2 (5 bases). CDR1 is SSHAT and CDR2 is FNYEAQ in the germline V gene (reference sequence). The CDR3 is 14 residues long. Trimming shortened V by 10 bases and J by 4 bases, and 16 bases separated the two germline ends. CDR3 in amino acids: CATGEDLGTGELFF. In DNA, the CDR3 is TGTGCCACCGGAGAGGACTTGGGCACCGGGGAGCTGTTTTTT.

V is TRBV9 and J is TRBJ2-1, with 13 nucleotides matching TRBD2. Germline V lookup: CDR1 SGDLS, CDR2 YYNGEE. The J segment lost 10 bases and the V segment lost 0 bases, leaving 10 bases of the junction unmatched. This CDR3 is 17 amino acids long. CDR3 sequence reads: CASSVGGLAGRSEEQFF. The CDR3 DNA reads TGTGCCAGCAGCGTAGGGGGACTAGCGGGGAGGTCGGAAGAGCAGTTCTTC.

The genes are TRBV7-9 and TRBJ1-4; D is ambiguous. There are 13 residues in the CDR3. Per the germline V gene, CDR1 is SEHNR and CDR2 is FQNEAQ (reference sequence). V lost 2 bases and J 5 bases, leaving 6 bases between the germline ends. CDR3: CASSLPKNEKLFF. CDR3 DNA sequence: TGTGCCAGCAGCTTACCCAAAAATGAAAAACTGTTTTTT.

Comments on this clone: Different DNA sequences within this sample yield the same CDR3. This chain connects TRBV7-6 to TRBJ2-1; D might be TRBD2 (6 bases). The germline V and J ends were trimmed by 4 bases and 4 bases, with 14 bases remaining between them. CDR1 and CDR2 (germline): SGHVS, FNYEAQ. This CDR3 is 15 amino acids long. CDR3 amino acids: CASSSGLAGYNEQFF. CDR3 sequence (DNA): TGTGCCAGCAGCTCGGGACTGGCGGGATACAATGAGCAGTTCTTC.

V and J are TRBV21-1 and TRBJ2-3; TRBD2 was called by the table and not checked on the DNA. TRBV21-1 is noted as a pseudogene. This CDR3 spans 13 amino acids. The CDR3 region is CASSSGDFNTQYF. In DNA form, the CDR3 reads TGTGCCAGCAGCTCGGGGGACTTCAATACGCAGTATTTT.

As to this clone: Germline is not matched at one junction end, which may reflect a read error. Other nucleotide sequences from this sample produce the same CDR3. The chain recombines TRBV6-4 with TRBJ1-1; 8 positions agree with TRBD1. The CDR3 is made up of 14 amino acids. From germline, CDR1 is MRHNA and CDR2 SNTAGT. The CDR3 spells CASSPDRGRTEAFF. The CDR3 DNA reads as TGTGCTAGCAGCCCCGACAGGGGAAGGACTGAAGCTTTCTTT.

The chain links TRBV6-5 to TRBJ1-1, with a tentative D call TRBD1 (5 bases). The germline V and J ends were trimmed by 4 bases and 0 bases, with 15 bases remaining between them. The CDR3 has 16 residues. CDR1 and CDR2 (germline): MNHEY, SVGAGI. CDR3 nucleotide sequence: TGTGCCAGCAGTTCCTCGGGGCGGTGGGTGAACACTGAAGCTTTCTTT. Protein product: CASSSSGRWVNTEAFF.

The V gene is TRBV6-1, the J gene TRBJ2-5; D perhaps matches TRBD1 (6 bases). The V gene's germline CDR1 is MNHNS and CDR2 SASEGT. The CDR3 runs to 14 residues. Trimming pared 5 bases from V and 0 bases from J, leaving 10 bases between. The CDR3 DNA is TGTGCCAGCAGTATTTGGACAGACCAAGAGACCCAGTACTTC. Its translation is CASSIWTDQETQYF.

The chain carries TRBV6-5 and TRBJ1-1; D not certain. Germline lookup yields CDR1 MNHEY and CDR2 SVGAGI. Between the trimmed V and J ends, which lost 3 bases and 4 bases, there was a span of 12 bases. CDR3 size: 14 residues. CDR3 coding DNA: TGTGCCAGCAGTTATGGGCAGACGGCCACTGAAGCTTTCTTT. Translated: CASSYGQTATEAFF.

The rearrangement uses TRBV6-4 and TRBJ2-1; 7 bases are a match to TRBD2. Germline CDR1 reads MRHNA; CDR2 reads SNTAGT. The CDR3 is 17 amino acids. The ends lost 6 bases at V and 1 base at J; junction bases unmatched: 12. The CDR3: CASSFRPSGGSYNEQFF. The CDR3 DNA sequence: TGTGCCAGCAGCTTTAGGCCTAGCGGAGGATCCTACAATGAGCAGTTCTTC.

The rearrangement joins TRBV7-2 to TRBJ2-1; possibly TRBD2 for D (5 bases). Germline V gene sequence: CDR1 SGHTA, CDR2 FQGNSA. CDR3 length equals 12 residues. V lost 5 bases and J lost 10, with 12 bases in between. In DNA form, the CDR3 reads TGTGCCAGCAGCCGGACTGCCGGGGAGCAGTTCTTC. It encodes CASSRTAGEQFF.

This chain joins TRBV28 and TRBJ2-7; TRBD1 matches 12 bases. CDR3 size: 15 residues. Germline V gene data show CDR1 as MDHEN and CDR2 as SYDVKM. Trimming took 5 bases from V and 5 from J; bases not matched to a gene: 7. The CDR3 nucleotides are TGTGCCAGCAGTGCGGGACAGGGGGCACTCAACGAGCAGTACTTC. Its translation is CASSAGQGALNEQYF. Full variable domain (remainder filled in from reference TRBV28 and TRBJ2-7): DVKVTQSSRYLVKRTGEKVFLECVQDMDHENMFWYRQDPGLGLRLIYFSYDVKMKEKGDIPEGYSVSREKKERFSLILESASTNQTSMYLCASSAGQGALNEQYFGPGTRLTVT.

This clone was counted a few times. V gene TRBV7-9 combines with J gene TRBJ2-3; 8 positions agree with TRBD2. The V gene's germline CDR1 is SEHNR and CDR2 FQNEAQ (reference sequence). CDR3 size: 17 residues. V dropped 4 bases and J dropped 4; count of bases not matched to a gene: 13. The CDR3 here is CASSSNLGSGEADTQYF. The CDR3 region has the DNA TGTGCCAGCAGCTCGAACCTAGGTAGCGGGGAAGCAGATACGCAGTATTTT.

This chain links TRBV5-1 with TRBJ2-1; D unresolved. V lost 0 bases to trimming and J lost 4 bases, with 11 bases between them. The CDR3 totals 15 residues. Germline-derived CDR1 and CDR2 are SGHRS and YFSETQ. CDR3 sequence (DNA): TGCGCCAGCAGCTTGGGAGAGAGCTCTTACAATGAGCAGTTCTTC. Translated, it gives CASSLGESSYNEQFF.

The chain has TRBV19 and TRBJ1-1; 10 nucleotides line up with TRBD1. The V gene end was trimmed by 6 bases and the J gene end by 3 bases; junction bases not matched to a gene: 4. CDR3 length: 14 amino acids. Germline CDR1 and CDR2: LNHDA and SQIVND (reference sequence). CDR3 loop: CASRGQGTYTEAFF. Here the CDR3 DNA reads TGTGCCAGTAGGGGACAGGGGACCTACACTGAAGCTTTCTTT.

This clone turned up a few times. V gene TRBV30 combines with J gene TRBJ2-7, with no clear D. CDR1 GTSNPN and CDR2 SVGIG come from the germline V gene (reference sequence). This CDR3 spans 13 amino acids. V was shortened by 2 bases and J by 7 bases, with 15 bases between the two germline ends. The CDR3, as DNA: TGTGCCTGGAGTCCCGGTCGACTCGGGGAGCAGTACTTC. Protein sequence: CAWSPGRLGEQYF.

The chain recombines TRBV6-5 with TRBJ2-1; D is perhaps TRBD1 (5 bases). This CDR3 contains 15 residues. V shed 2 bases and J shed 4 bases, with 12 bases lying between them. Germline assignment: CDR1 MNHEY and CDR2 SVGAGI. The CDR3 is CASSYGAVPYNEQFF. For the CDR3, the DNA is TGTGCCAGCAGTTACGGGGCAGTCCCTTACAATGAGCAGTTCTTC.

The gene calls are TRBV19 and TRBJ2-7; 7 positions match TRBD1. The CDR3 contains 15 residues. The V gene end was trimmed by 6 bases and the J gene end by 6 bases; junction bases not matched to a gene: 14. Germline lookup yields CDR1 LNHDA and CDR2 SQIVND (reference sequence). CDR3 region: CASSPQGDGSGEQYF. The DNA of the CDR3 is TGTGCCAGTAGCCCCCAGGGGGACGGCTCAGGCGAGCAGTACTTC.

This clone was detected only a few times. This chain links TRBV4-1 with TRBJ1-1; TRBD1 agrees at 9 bases. This CDR3 has 16 amino acids. Germline CDR1 reads MGHRA; CDR2 reads YSYEKL. V shed 0 bases, J shed 6 bases, and the junction held 8 bases outside the gene matches. The CDR3 sequence: CASSQEGGTGPPEAFF. In nucleotides, the CDR3 is TGCGCCAGCAGCCAAGAGGGAGGGACAGGGCCCCCTGAAGCTTTCTTT.

There are a few counts of this clone. J is TRBJ1-2 and V is TRBV19; 10 bases fit TRBD1. Germline V gene sequence: CDR1 LNHDA, CDR2 SQIVND (reference sequence). V was clipped by 5 bases and J by 8 bases; unmatched bases: 2. The CDR3 sequence is 12 residues long. CDR3 nucleotides: TGTGCCAGTAGTTCGACAGGGGGCGGCTACACCTTC. Amino acid sequence: CASSSTGGGYTF.

V is TRBV7-2 and J is TRBJ2-3; 7 positions match TRBD2. The V segment lost 6 bases and the J segment 0 bases; nucleotides outside the gene matches: 6. The germline CDR1 and CDR2 sequences are SGHTA and FQGNSA. The CDR3 runs 15 residues. Written as DNA, the CDR3 is TGTGCCAGCAGGCCCGGCGGGAGAAGCACAGATACGCAGTATTTT. Translating it yields CASRPGGRSTDTQYF.